This entry features one TCR beta chain sequence. The sample is drawn from a study of blood T cell repertoires in COVID-19. The wider study: Whether acute or convalescent, the COVID-19 samples came from the United States, Italy and Spain. PBMCs, B-cell-depleted T cells, or T cells were the source of the cDNA or gDNA that made up the material.

Enrolment of Seattle patients took place during active infection, and they were followed longitudinally. Deletions cut 4 bases from V and 6 bases from J, with 11 bases between. Germline lookup yields CDR1 SGHNT and CDR2 YYREEE (reference sequence). The CDR3 runs to 14 residues. In the source study's methods: The assay estimated nucleated cells by amplifying reference gene primers. Profiling relied on immunoSEQ multiplex PCR, and the TCRdb table lists in-frame clones only, not all of them. Clone size and the V and J calls come from that table; the DNA yielded D and trimming. The profile shows about 240,000 clones, around 81% of them singletons.

The sequencing input was peripheral blood. The origin of this receptor is a woman over 75 with COVID-19, enrolled during active disease. The rearrangement uses TRBV5-4 and TRBJ1-6; the D is unclear. CDR3 in DNA: TGTGCCAGCAGCCCGGGGTATGGTAATTCACCCCTCCACTTT. It specifies CASSPGYGNSPLHF.